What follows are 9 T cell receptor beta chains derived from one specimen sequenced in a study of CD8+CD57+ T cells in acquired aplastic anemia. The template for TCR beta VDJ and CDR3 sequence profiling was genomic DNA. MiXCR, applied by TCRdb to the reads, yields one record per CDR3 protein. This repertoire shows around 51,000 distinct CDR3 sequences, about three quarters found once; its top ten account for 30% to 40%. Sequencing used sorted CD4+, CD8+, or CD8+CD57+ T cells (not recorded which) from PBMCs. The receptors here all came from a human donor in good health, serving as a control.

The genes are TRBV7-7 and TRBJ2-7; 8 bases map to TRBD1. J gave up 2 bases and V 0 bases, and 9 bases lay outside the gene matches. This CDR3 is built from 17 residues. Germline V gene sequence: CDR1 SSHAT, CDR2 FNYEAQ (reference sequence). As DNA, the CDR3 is TGTGCCAGCAGCTTAGCTCGGGACAGGACCATGGCCTACGAGCAGTACTTC. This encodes CASSLARDRTMAYEQYF. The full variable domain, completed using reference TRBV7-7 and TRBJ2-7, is GAGVSQSPRYKVTKRGQDVTLRCDPISSHATLYWYQQALGQGPEFLTYFNYEAQPDKSGLPSDRFSAERPEGSISTLTIQRTEQRDSAMYRCASSLARDRTMAYEQYFGPGTRLTVT.

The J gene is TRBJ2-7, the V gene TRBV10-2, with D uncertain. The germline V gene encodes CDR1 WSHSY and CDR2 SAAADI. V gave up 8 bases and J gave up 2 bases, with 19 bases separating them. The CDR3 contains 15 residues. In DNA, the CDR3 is TGCGCCAGCGGCACGAAGGACGGAGAAGCCTACGAGCAGTACTTC. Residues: CASGTKDGEAYEQYF.

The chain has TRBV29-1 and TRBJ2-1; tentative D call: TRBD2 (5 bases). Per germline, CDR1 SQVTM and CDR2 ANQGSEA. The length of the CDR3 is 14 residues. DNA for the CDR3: TGCAGTGCTAGAGATCGGGCTAGCCCAAATGAGCAGTTCTTC. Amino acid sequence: CSARDRASPNEQFF.

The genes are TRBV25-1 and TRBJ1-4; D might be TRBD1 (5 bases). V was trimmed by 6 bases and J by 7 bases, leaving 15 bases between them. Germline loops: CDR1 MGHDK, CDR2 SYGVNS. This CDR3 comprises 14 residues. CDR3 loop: CASSLRATAEKLFF. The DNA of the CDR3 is TGTGCCAGCAGCCTCAGGGCTACGGCTGAAAAACTGTTTTTT.

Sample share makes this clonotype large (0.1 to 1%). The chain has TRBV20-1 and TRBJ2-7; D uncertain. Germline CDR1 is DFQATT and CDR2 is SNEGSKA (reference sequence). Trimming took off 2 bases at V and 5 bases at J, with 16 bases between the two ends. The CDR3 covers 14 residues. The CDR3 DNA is TGCAGTGCTAGAACTCTCGAAGACCTGAACGAGCAGTACTTC. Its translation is CSARTLEDLNEQYF.

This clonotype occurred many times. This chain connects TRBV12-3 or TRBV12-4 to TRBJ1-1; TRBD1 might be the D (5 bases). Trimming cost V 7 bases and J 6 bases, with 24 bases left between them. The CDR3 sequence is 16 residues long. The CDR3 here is CASTPGGTQGFSEAFF. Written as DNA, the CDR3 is TGTGCCAGCACCCCCGGGGGGACTCAAGGGTTCTCTGAAGCTTTCTTT.

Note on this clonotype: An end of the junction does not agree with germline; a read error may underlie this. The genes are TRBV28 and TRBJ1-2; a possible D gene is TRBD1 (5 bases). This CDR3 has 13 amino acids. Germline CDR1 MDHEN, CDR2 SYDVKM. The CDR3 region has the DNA TGTGCCAGCAGTTTGCGGGACGGCTATGGCTGCACCTTC. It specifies CASSLRDGYGCTF.

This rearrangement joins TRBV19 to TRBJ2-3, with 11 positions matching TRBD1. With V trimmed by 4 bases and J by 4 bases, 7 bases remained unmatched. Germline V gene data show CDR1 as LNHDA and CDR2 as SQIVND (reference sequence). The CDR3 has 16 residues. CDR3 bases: TGTGCCAGTAGTACCGGACCGGGACAGGGGGCAGATACGCAGTATTTT. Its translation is CASSTGPGQGADTQYF.

The CDR3 nucleotides read TGTGCCAGCACCATATACATGACGGCTAACTATGGCTACACCTTC. The encoded protein is CASTIYMTANYGYTF. This chain connects TRBV5-6 to TRBJ1-2; no clear D. Trimming cost V 6 bases and J 0 bases, with 15 bases left between them. This CDR3 has 15 amino acids. CDR1 and CDR2 from the germline V gene are SGHDT and YYEEEE.